The 14 T cell receptor beta chains reported below all come from one sample, sequenced in a study of T-cell reconstitution after alpha-beta-depleted transplantation in children. Preparation of the TCRbeta library was carried out with unique molecular identifiers. A single record per CDR3 protein comes from TCRdb applying MiXCR to the PCR reads. Among approximately 630,000 distinct CDR3 sequences listed, around 13% were seen once. The sample in question was PBMCs, obtained before TCRalphabeta/CD19-depleted stem cell transplant. These TCRs come from a girl aged 2-9 years with congenital amegakaryocytic thrombocytopenia, due to receive a stem cell transplant.

CDR3 sequence (DNA): TGTGCCAGCTGTTGGTTCCTAGCGGGAGGCATAGAGGGGGAGACCCAGTACTTC. Residues: CASCWFLAGGIEGETQYF. This sequence joins TRBV12-3 or TRBV12-4 and TRBJ2-5; 11 bases map to TRBD2. This CDR3 region has 18 residues. J lost 5 bases, V lost 8 bases, and 19 bases had no gene match.

This clonotype was picked up many times. The V gene is TRBV5-1, the J gene TRBJ2-1; 8 nucleotides match TRBD1. The CDR3 is made up of 16 amino acids. Germline CDR1 reads SGHRS; CDR2 reads YFSETQ. Germline trimming cut 3 bases from V and 1 base from J; bases unmatched to any gene: 6. The CDR3 protein is CASSYDRGGSYNEQFF. The CDR3 DNA sequence: TGCGCCAGCAGCTACGACAGGGGAGGTTCCTACAATGAGCAGTTCTTC.

The rearrangement uses TRBV20-1 and TRBJ2-1; D gene unclear. Deletions cut 4 bases from V and 8 bases from J, with 6 bases between. Per germline, CDR1 DFQATT and CDR2 SNEGSKA (reference sequence). CDR3 length equals 10 residues. The CDR3: CSAILDEQFF. DNA of the CDR3: TGCAGTGCTATCCTGGATGAGCAGTTCTTC.

This clonotype was recorded a few times. The V and J genes are TRBV7-2 and TRBJ2-1; 9 nucleotides match TRBD2. CDR1 SGHTA and CDR2 FQGNSA come from the germline V gene. J gave up 9 bases and V 3 bases, and 12 bases lay outside the gene matches. This CDR3 comprises 16 residues. CDR3 sequence: CASSLNGAGGFVEQFF. For the CDR3, the DNA is TGTGCCAGCAGCTTGAATGGAGCGGGAGGTTTCGTTGAGCAGTTCTTC.

In this sample, this clonotype turned up a few times. This chain links TRBV11-2 with TRBJ2-1; TRBD1 matches 9 bases. V was clipped by 3 bases and J by 6 bases; unmatched bases: 9. The length of the CDR3 is 16 residues. Looked up from germline, CDR1 is SGHAT and CDR2 is FQNNGV. Written as DNA, the CDR3 is TGTGCCAGCAGCTTCTCGGGACAGGGAATGTCCAATGAGCAGTTCTTC. This encodes CASSFSGQGMSNEQFF.

This sequence joins TRBV7-3 and TRBJ2-1; TRBD1 matches at 8 bases. This CDR3 has 16 amino acids. Trimming removed 5 bases from V and 7 bases from J; junction bases left unmatched: 13. The germline gives CDR1 SGHTA, CDR2 FQGTGA. The CDR3 region has the DNA TGTGCCAGCAGCCTCAGACAGGGGAATAATATAAATGAGCAGTTCTTC. The encoded protein is CASSLRQGNNINEQFF.

Many counts were recorded for this clonotype. This sequence joins TRBV9 and TRBJ2-1; 12 nucleotides line up with TRBD2. The CDR3 contains 16 residues. Germline assignment: CDR1 SGDLS and CDR2 YYNGEE. V gave up 4 bases and J gave up 8 bases; unmatched junction bases: 10. CDR3 in amino acids: CASSTLAGGKYDEQFF. The CDR3, as DNA: TGTGCCAGCAGCACCCTAGCGGGAGGGAAGTACGATGAGCAGTTCTTC. Looking up the rest from reference TRBV9 and TRBJ2-1 gives the full variable domain: DSGVTQTPKHLITATGQRVTLRCSPRSGDLSVYWYQQSLDQGLQFLIQYYNGEERAKGNILERFSAQQFPDLHSELNLSSLELGDSALYFCASSTLAGGKYDEQFFGPGTRLTVL.

This clonotype was picked up a small number of times. This chain uses TRBV5-1 with TRBJ2-7, with 9 positions matching TRBD1. This CDR3 comprises 14 residues. J was trimmed by 4 bases and V by 4 bases; bases with no gene match: 6. The germline gives CDR1 SGHRS, CDR2 YFSETQ. CDR3 loop: CASSVRTGEYEQYF. The CDR3 nucleotides read TGCGCCAGCAGCGTTCGGACAGGGGAATACGAGCAGTACTTC.

This clonotype came up a few times. V gene TRBV20-1 combines with J gene TRBJ2-5, with D perhaps TRBD1 (5 bases). Per germline, CDR1 DFQATT and CDR2 SNEGSKA (reference sequence). CDR3 length: 15 residues. The V gene lost 6 bases and the J gene lost 3 bases, with 20 bases spanning the gap. CDR3 in amino acids: CSARDRLDFKETQYF. Written as DNA, the CDR3 is TGCAGTGCCCGTGACAGACTCGATTTTAAAGAGACCCAGTACTTC.

This clonotype was observed at least ten times. The chain couples TRBV5-1 to TRBJ2-1; 7 nucleotides align to TRBD2. With 4 bases clipped from V and 7 bases from J, the junction kept 8 bases outside the gene matches. CDR1 and CDR2 from the germline V gene are SGHRS and YFSETQ. The CDR3 is made up of 14 amino acids. The CDR3 DNA follows: TGCGCCAGCAGCCTGGGACTAAACACGAATGAGCAGTTCTTC. Amino acids: CASSLGLNTNEQFF.

This clonotype was picked up a small number of times. The chain joins TRBV15 to TRBJ1-5; TRBD1 is a possible D gene (5 bases). The germline CDR1 and CDR2 sequences are LNHNV and YYDKDF (reference sequence). There are 14 residues in the CDR3. V was clipped by 3 bases and J by 3 bases, with 9 bases between them. This CDR3 reads CATSREGTNQPQHF. The CDR3, as DNA: TGTGCCACCAGCAGGGAAGGGACCAATCAGCCCCAGCATTTT.

In its sample, this clonotype was seen many times. The chain couples TRBV20-1 to TRBJ2-2, with D uncertain. The CDR3 has 14 amino acids. V was pared by 3 bases and J by 2 bases, with 10 bases between. Looked up from germline, CDR1 is DFQATT and CDR2 is SNEGSKA (reference sequence). The CDR3 DNA reads as TGCAGTGCTAGTAAGAAAACTAACACCGGGGAGCTGTTTTTT. This encodes CSASKKTNTGELFF.

This clonotype was seen many times. This chain uses TRBV5-1 with TRBJ1-2; a possible D gene is TRBD1 (5 bases). CDR1 SGHRS and CDR2 YFSETQ come from the germline V gene. The V end was cut by 0 bases, the J end by 4 bases, with 13 bases between. This CDR3 is 15 amino acids long. CDR3 DNA: TGCGCCAGCAGCTTGGCAGGGAGGATGGGCTATGGCTACACCTTC. This codes for CASSLAGRMGYGYTF. The full variable domain, its missing parts supplied by reference TRBV5-1 and TRBJ1-2, is KAGVTQTPRYLIKTRGQQVTLSCSPISGHRSVSWYQQTPGQGLQFLFEYFSETQRNKGNFPGRFSGRQFSNSRSEMNVSTLELGDSALYLCASSLAGRMGYGYTFGSGTRLTVV.

With regard to this clonotype: A clone one base away is much larger, so this may be a read error. The chain links TRBV29-1 to TRBJ2-7; tentatively, D is TRBD2 (6 bases). The length of the CDR3 is 13 residues. Germline V CDR1 and CDR2: SQVTM, ANQGSEA. Written as DNA, the CDR3 is TGCAGCTTTCAGGGAGGCCATGCCCACGAGCATTACTTC. This encodes CSFQGGHAHEHYF.